These 15 T cell receptor beta chains came from one sample sequenced in a study of blood T cell repertoires in COVID-19. Assay: immunoSEQ multiplex PCR; the TCRdb copy retains only in-frame clones and omits some. The sample carries 300,000 to 350,000 clones, about 87% recorded once. Sequenced: PBMCs or T cells enriched from blood (not recorded which). All receptors come from a man aged 25 to 40 who had recovered from COVID-19.

V and J are TRBV6-2 or TRBV6-3 and TRBJ1-4; the match to TRBD1 covers 11 bases. The CDR3 runs to 15 residues. V lost 4 bases and J lost 6; bases outside the gene matches: 4. The germline V gene has CDR1 MNHEY and CDR2 SVGEGT. In DNA, the CDR3 is TGTGCCAGCAGTTCTGGGGGACAGGGGGATGAAAAACTGTTTTTT. As protein: CASSSGGQGDEKLFF.

The chain couples TRBV27 to TRBJ1-4; tentative D call: TRBD1 (5 bases). V shed 4 bases and J shed 0 bases, with 9 bases lying between them. The germline V gene encodes CDR1 MNHEY and CDR2 SMNVEV (reference sequence). CDR3 size: 15 residues. In DNA form, the CDR3 reads TGTGCCAGCAGTTCCTACAGGTCAACTAATGAAAAACTGTTTTTT. It codes for CASSSYRSTNEKLFF.

This clone was picked up a small number of times. The chain has TRBV28 and TRBJ2-7, with D uncertain. Trimming pared 3 bases from V and 4 bases from J, leaving 13 bases between. The germline V gene encodes CDR1 MDHEN and CDR2 SYDVKM. This CDR3 is built from 14 residues. CDR3 DNA sequence: TGTGCCAGCAGTTTCCTCACAGCTCCGTACGAGCAGTACTTC. It yields the protein CASSFLTAPYEQYF.

V gene TRBV5-4 combines with J gene TRBJ1-6; 7 nucleotides agree with TRBD1. J gave up 7 bases and V 4 bases, and 11 bases lay outside the gene matches. The CDR3 spans 16 residues. From germline, CDR1 is SGHNT and CDR2 YYREEE (reference sequence). CDR3 nucleotides: TGTGCCAGCAGCCCGGGACAGTTTGTCCAAAATTCACCCCTCCACTTT. This gives the protein CASSPGQFVQNSPLHF. Supplemented by reference TRBV5-4 and TRBJ1-6, the full variable domain reads ETGVTQSPTHLIKTRGQQVTLRCSSQSGHNTVSWYQQALGQGPQFIFQYYREEENGRGNFPPRFSGLQFPNYSSELNVNALELDDSALYLCASSPGQFVQNSPLHFGNGTRLTVT.

V usage is TRBV21-1 and J usage is TRBJ1-4. TRBV21-1 has pseudogene status. The CDR3 spans 15 residues. The CDR3 DNA is TGTGCCAGCAGACGAAAGGGAGGACAATCTGAAAAACTGTTTTTT. Translated, it gives CASRRKGGQSEKLFF.

The chain recombines TRBV11-2 with TRBJ1-1; 9 nucleotides agree with TRBD1. The CDR3 is 13 residues long. CDR1 and CDR2 (germline): SGHAT, FQNNGV. With V trimmed by 4 bases and J by 10 bases, 7 bases remained unmatched. CDR3 residues: CASSWTGDRTAFF. The CDR3 nucleotides are TGTGCCAGCAGCTGGACAGGGGACCGGACAGCTTTCTTT. Looking up the rest from reference TRBV11-2 and TRBJ1-1 gives the full variable domain: EAGVAQSPRYKIIEKRQSVAFWCNPISGHATLYWYQQILGQGPKLLIQFQNNGVVDDSQLPKDRFSAERLKGVDSTLKIQPAKLEDSAVYLCASSWTGDRTAFFGQGTRLTVV.

The chain combines TRBV6-5 with TRBJ1-4; 11 bases match TRBD1. Germline values: CDR1 MNHEY, CDR2 SVGAGI. The ends lost 6 bases at V and 7 bases at J; junction bases unmatched: 4. The CDR3 totals 14 residues. Here the CDR3 DNA reads TGTGCCAGCAGCCGGGACAGGGGGGGTGAAAAACTGTTTTTT. This codes for CASSRDRGGEKLFF.

This clone was picked up a small number of times. The V and J genes are TRBV5-4 and TRBJ1-2, with a tentative D call TRBD1 (5 bases). Germline lookup yields CDR1 SGHNT and CDR2 YYREEE (reference sequence). The CDR3 contains 15 residues. The ends were cut back, 4 bases at V and 7 bases at J, with 20 bases in the middle. The CDR3 here is CASSPTLQASSGYTF. CDR3 DNA: TGTGCCAGCAGCCCTACATTACAGGCGTCTAGTGGCTACACCTTC.

This rearrangement joins TRBV28 to TRBJ1-6; tentative D call: TRBD1 (6 bases). Trimming cost V 5 bases and J 6 bases, with 20 bases left between them. There are 17 residues in the CDR3. The germline gives CDR1 MDHEN, CDR2 SYDVKM. Here the CDR3 reads CASSIQGSVGINSPLHF. CDR3 nucleotide sequence: TGTGCCAGCAGTATACAGGGCTCCGTGGGAATTAATTCACCCCTCCACTTT.

This chain uses TRBV28 with TRBJ2-7; 9 positions agree with TRBD2. CDR1 is MDHEN, CDR2 SYDVKM, per germline. V dropped 2 bases and J dropped 4; count of bases not matched to a gene: 6. This CDR3 is 15 amino acids long. The CDR3 bases are TGTGCCAGCAGTTTAGCGGGGGGGCTTCTATACGAGCAGTACTTC. Its translation: CASSLAGGLLYEQYF.

The chain has TRBV12-3 or TRBV12-4 and TRBJ1-1; D is unclear. Trimming pared 2 bases from V and 2 bases from J, leaving 6 bases between. This CDR3 comprises 13 residues. This CDR3 is CASSLQLNTEAFF. The CDR3 DNA reads TGTGCCAGCAGTTTACAGTTAAACACTGAAGCTTTCTTT.

This rearrangement joins TRBV7-6 to TRBJ1-1; 8 bases align to TRBD1. The germline V gene has CDR1 SGHVS and CDR2 FNYEAQ. Trimming removed 6 bases from V and 2 bases from J; junction bases left unmatched: 11. The CDR3 loop spans 16 amino acids. The CDR3 spells CASSAGGPPYNTEAFF. The CDR3 DNA is TGTGCCAGCAGTGCAGGGGGCCCCCCTTATAACACTGAAGCTTTCTTT.

V usage is TRBV5-1 and J usage is TRBJ2-7; 8 bases line up with TRBD1. Germline CDR1 SGHRS, CDR2 YFSETQ. Germline trimming cut 5 bases from V and 0 bases from J; bases unmatched to any gene: 4. The length of the CDR3 is 14 residues. For the CDR3, the DNA is TGCGCCAGCAGGCGCGGACAGGGCTCCTACGAGCAGTACTTC. It encodes CASRRGQGSYEQYF.

This clone is a singleton in its sample. The chain uses TRBV3-1 (or the pseudogene TRBV3-2) and TRBJ1-1; D is ambiguous. V shed 1 base and J shed 4 bases, with 10 bases lying between them. In germline, CDR1 is LGHDT, CDR2 YNNKEL (reference sequence). The CDR3 has 14 amino acids. The CDR3 region has the DNA TGTGCCAGCAGCCAAGTTGGCGGGATCACTGAAGCTTTCTTT. It specifies CASSQVGGITEAFF.

The chain combines TRBV19 with TRBJ2-1; 11 bases map to TRBD2. The CDR3 is 15 residues long. Per the germline V gene, CDR1 is LNHDA and CDR2 is SQIVND (reference sequence). Trimming cost V 3 bases and J 5 bases; bases outside gene matches: 3. The CDR3 DNA reads TGTGCCAGTAGTATTATAGCGGGGGGGAACAATGAGCAGTTCTTC. Translating it yields CASSIIAGGNNEQFF.